A selection of T cell receptor beta chains follows, all from one sample in a study of CD8+CD57+ T cells in acquired aplastic anemia. TCRdb recomputed calls from the reads with MiXCR, one row per CDR3 protein. The sample includes around 150,000 distinct CDR3 sequences, around 41% seen only once; the top ten take almost 8.5%. The material sequenced was sorted CD4+, CD8+, or CD8+CD57+ T cells (not recorded which) from PBMCs. All receptors come from a human donor in good health, serving as a control. Both conserved end residues are part of each CDR3. D genes are given only for firm matches. Size tells how often a clone was seen (once, few, many) or the class of an expanded clone, and some rows leave it out.

abundance	d_gene	v_gene	len	j_gene	CDR3nt	CDR3aa
-	TRBD1	TRBV12-3/TRBV12-4	15	TRBJ1-5	TGTGCCAGCAGTTATACAGGGGGAAATGATCAGCCCCAGCATTTT	CASSYTGGNDQPQHF
many	-	TRBV7-9	12	TRBJ2-1	TGTGCCAGCAGCTTTGGACAGAATGAGCAGTTCTTC	CASSFGQNEQFF
-	-	TRBV7-8	11	TRBJ2-1	TGTGCCAGCAGCTCTAACAATGAGCAGTTCTTC	CASSSNNEQFF
many	-	TRBV7-9	13	TRBJ1-1	TGTGCCAGCAGCTTAGGTTTAGGAACTGAAGCTTTCTTT	CASSLGLGTEAFF
once	-	TRBV9	15	TRBJ2-3	TGTGCCAGCAGCGTAGCCAGGGTCAGCACAGATACGCAGTATTTT	CASSVARVSTDTQYF
-	-	TRBV19	13	TRBJ1-4	TGTGCCAGTAGTTATTCAACTAATGAAAAACTGTTTTTT	CASSYSTNEKLFF
-	TRBD1	TRBV2	12	TRBJ1-1	TGTGCCAGCAGGGGCGACAGGGGGCTAGCTTTCTTT	CASRGDRGLAFF
many	-	TRBV3-1	12	TRBJ2-5	TGTGCCAGCAGCCAAGATGGAAAGACCCAGTACTTC	CASSQDGKTQYF
many	-	TRBV5-1	13	TRBJ2-7	TGCGCCAGCAGCTTCTTGGGAAGCTACGAGCAGTACTTC	CASSFLGSYEQYF
-	-	TRBV2	14	TRBJ1-5	TGTGCCAGCAGGGACAGTTATAGCAATCAGCCCCAGCATTTT	CASRDSYSNQPQHF
-	-	TRBV19	15	TRBJ1-5	TGTGCCAGTAGTCCCGGGAGGGCTGGAAATCAGCCCCAGCATTTT	CASSPGRAGNQPQHF
many	-	TRBV19	14	TRBJ2-2	TGTGCCAGTAGTAGAGACGGGAACACCGGGGAGCTGTTTTTT	CASSRDGNTGELFF
many	-	TRBV6-1	14	TRBJ1-1	TGTGCCAGCAGGTCTTTTGGGATGAACACTGAAGCTTTCTTT	CASRSFGMNTEAFF
-	-	TRBV15	16	TRBJ2-7	TGTGCCACCAGCAGAGAGGGGTCAGGGAGGTTTTACGAGCAGTACTTC	CATSREGSGRFYEQYF
many	-	TRBV7-2	15	TRBJ1-5	TGTGCCAGCAGCTTAGTGATTTCAGGGTACCAGCCCCAGCATTTT	CASSLVISGYQPQHF
-	-	TRBV5-1	15	TRBJ1-4	TGCGCCAGCAGCTTGGCGAGGGGAGCTAATGAAAAACTGTTTTTT	CASSLARGANEKLFF
-	-	TRBV10-3	14	TRBJ2-5	TGTGCCACCAGACCAGGACAGTCATTTGAGACCCAGTACTTC	CATRPGQSFETQYF
-	TRBD1	TRBV4-1	14	TRBJ1-2	TGCGCCAGCAGCACCCGACAGGGTTACTATGGCTACACCTTC	CASSTRQGYYGYTF
-	-	TRBV7-9	13	TRBJ2-7	TGTGCCAGCGGTTACATAGCCGGCTACGAGCAGTACTTC	CASGYIAGYEQYF
-	TRBD1	TRBV5-1	15	TRBJ2-3	TGCGCCAGCAGGCCCAGGGGGCGGGGCACAGATACGCAGTATTTT	CASRPRGRGTDTQYF
-	-	TRBV7-2	15	TRBJ1-1	TGTGCCAGCAGCCTCTCCAACTTGATGAACACTGAAGCTTTCTTT	CASSLSNLMNTEAFF
many	-	TRBV2	17	TRBJ1-4	TGTGCCAGCACGCGGGACCGACTATTTGCAACTAATGAAAAACTGTTTTTT	CASTRDRLFATNEKLFF